This is a list of T cell receptor beta chains from one sample in a study of tumor and adjacent non-tumor tissue in lung cancer. From the multiplex PCR reads, TCRdb called clonotypes with MiXCR, one entry per CDR3 protein. The data show roughly 74,000 distinct CDR3 sequences, over 65% seen once. The sample consisted of distant non-tumor lung tissue. The receptors originated from a man in his 70s with non-small cell lung cancer. The CDR3 runs from the conserved cysteine through the conserved F or W. A D gene is named only where the DNA matches it firmly. For some rows the clone size is stated as once, few or many, or as a class when expanded; others skip it.

NA	TRBJ2-5	TRBV20-1	NA	TGCAGTGTTAGAGGTCGGGCGGGGAAGGGGGAGACCCAGTACTTC	CSVRGRAGKGETQYF
TRBD2	TRBJ2-1	TRBV12-3/TRBV12-4	NA	TGTGCCAGCAAGGGCGGGAGCTCGTACAATGAGCAGTTCTTC	CASKGGSSYNEQFF
NA	TRBJ2-5	TRBV29-1	once	TGCGGCGCCAAGCCCTACCTCCAGACCGATCAAGAGACCCGGTACTTC	CGAKPYLQTDQETRYF
NA	TRBJ2-7	TRBV11-2	NA	TGTGCCAGCAGCCATCGCACCGAGCAGTACTTC	CASSHRTEQYF
NA	TRBJ1-5	TRBV6-1	NA	TGTGCCAGCCCGAGGGGATGGAATCAGCCCCATCATTTT	CASPRGWNQPHHF
NA	TRBJ2-3	TRBV6-1	few	TGTATCAGCTGTGAATCCAGTTTTACGCAGTATTTT	CISCESSFTQYF
NA	TRBJ2-1	TRBV6-1	NA	TGTGCCAGCAGCCCCGGGTTGGGGGGGCAGTTCTTC	CASSPGLGGQFF
TRBD1	TRBJ1-2	TRBV11-1	NA	TGTGCCATCAGCGACGGACAGGGACAAACCTCTTATGGCCACACCTTT	CAISDGQGQTSYGHTF
NA	TRBJ1-1	TRBV25-1	NA	TGTGCCAGCATGAGAGACGGGGAGCTCGGTGAATCTTTCTTT	CASMRDGELGESFF
NA	TRBJ2-1	TRBV6-2/TRBV6-3	NA	TGTTCCAGCAGGCGCCCACTAGAAACCAATGAGCAGTTCTTC	CSSRRPLETNEQFF